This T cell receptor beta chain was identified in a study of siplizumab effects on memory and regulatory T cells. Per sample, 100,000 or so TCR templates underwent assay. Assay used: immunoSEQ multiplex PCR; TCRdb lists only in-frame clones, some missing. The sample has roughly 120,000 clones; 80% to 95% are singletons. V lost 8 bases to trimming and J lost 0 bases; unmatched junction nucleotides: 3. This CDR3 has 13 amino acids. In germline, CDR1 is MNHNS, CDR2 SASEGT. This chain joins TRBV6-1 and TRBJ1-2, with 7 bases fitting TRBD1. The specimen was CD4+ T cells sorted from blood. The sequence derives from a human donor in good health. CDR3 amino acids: CASGTETNYGYTF. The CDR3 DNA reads TGTGCCAGCGGGACAGAGACTAACTATGGCTACACCTTC.